Presented here are 8 T cell receptor beta chains from one specimen sequenced in a study of T cells in Graves' hyperthyroidism and ophthalmopathy (dated by TCRdb to between 2018 and 2021). Receptor amplification or capture employed multiplex PCR. This sample was sequenced with an Illumina HiSeq 2000. TCR beta CDR3 regions were amplified from RNA transcripts. For the first round of RT-PCR on the TCR CDR3, the HTBI primer set was used together with the Qiagen OneStep RT-PCR kit. The public reads were reanalyzed by TCRdb: fastp trimming at Q25, MiXCR alignment, in-frame beta chains only. Each record represents a unique CDR3 protein, reported with the most common genes and DNA among its rows. This sample comprises 400,000 to 550,000 distinct CDR3 sequences, roughly a quarter of them detected only once. Jointly, the top ten make up about 11% of the sample. What was sequenced was blood. Receptors originate from a woman aged 25 to 39 with Graves' ophthalmopathy.

This clonotype showed up just once. The chain employs TRBV7-2 and TRBJ1-2, with D perhaps matching TRBD1 (5 bases). This CDR3 has 14 amino acids. V was cut by 9 bases and J by 3 bases, with 17 bases left in between. The germline gives CDR1 SGHTA, CDR2 FQGNSA. CDR3 bases: TGTGCCAGGAGGGATACAGGAGGCGACTATGGCTACACCTTC. It encodes CARRDTGGDYGYTF. The full variable domain, its missing parts supplied by reference TRBV7-2 and TRBJ1-2, is GAGVSQSPSNKVTEKGKDVELRCDPISGHTALYWYRQSLGQGLEFLIYFQGNSAPDKSGLPSDRFSAERTGGSVSTLTIQRTQQEDSAVYLCARRDTGGDYGYTFGSGTRLTVV.

At least ten counts were recorded for this clonotype. J is TRBJ2-7 and V is TRBV6-5, with TRBD1 matching over 7 bases. J gave up 3 bases and V 5 bases, and 7 bases lay outside the gene matches. Germline V lookup: CDR1 MNHEY, CDR2 SVGAGI. The CDR3 has 14 amino acids. CDR3 in amino acids: CASSLHGQVYEQYF. For the CDR3, the DNA is TGTGCCAGCAGTCTACACGGACAGGTCTACGAGCAGTACTTC.

At least ten counts were recorded for this clonotype. The chain couples TRBV29-1 to TRBJ1-5, with D uncertain. In germline, CDR1 is SQVTM, CDR2 ANQGSEA. The CDR3 is 12 amino acids. Trimming cost V 7 bases and J 0 bases, with 7 bases left between them. In nucleotides, the CDR3 is TGCAGCGCCGGGTTTAGCAATCAGCCCCAGCATTTT. It yields the protein CSAGFSNQPQHF.

This clonotype was detected ten times or more. The rearrangement links TRBV4-2 to TRBJ2-7; D is perhaps TRBD2 (5 bases). The CDR3 spans 15 residues. V lost 0 bases to trimming and J lost 0 bases, with 9 bases between them. CDR1 and CDR2 from the germline V gene are LGHNA and YNFKEQ. The CDR3 region has the DNA TGTGCCAGCAGCCAAGAAGTAGGGAGCTCCTACGAGCAGTACTTC. This translates into CASSQEVGSSYEQYF.

This clonotype was recorded at least ten times. The V call is TRBV12-3 or TRBV12-4, the J call TRBJ1-3; no definite D call. CDR3 length: 12 amino acids. Trimming removed 4 bases at V and 4 bases at J, with 5 bases between. CDR3 coding DNA: TGTGCCAGCAGTTCCAACGGAAACACCATATATTTT. Protein: CASSSNGNTIYF.

This chain uses TRBV11-2 with TRBJ2-2; D is unresolved. The CDR3 covers 14 residues. With 4 bases removed from V and 3 bases from J, the gap between germline ends came to 9 bases. The germline CDR1 and CDR2 sequences are SGHAT and FQNNGV. CDR3 coding DNA: TGTGCCAGCAGCTCGGACCACGACACCGGGGAGCTGTTTTTT. Its protein is CASSSDHDTGELFF.

This clonotype showed up many times. The chain joins TRBV6-5 to TRBJ1-2; D is possibly TRBD1 (5 bases). V lost 4 bases, J lost 7 bases, and 13 bases lay in between. The germline V gene encodes CDR1 MNHEY and CDR2 SVGAGI. The CDR3 has 13 amino acids. As DNA, the CDR3 is TGTGCCAGCAGTTTAGGGGAGGCCGGTGGCTACACCTTC. This codes for CASSLGEAGGYTF.

This clonotype was seen many times. The genes are TRBV12-3 or TRBV12-4 and TRBJ1-3; D perhaps matches TRBD1 (5 bases). CDR3 length: 15 residues. The V end was cut by 1 base, the J end by 3 bases, with 10 bases between. In DNA, the CDR3 is TGTGCCAGCAGTTTAGGACAGCGCCTTGGAAACACCATATATTTT. Translated: CASSLGQRLGNTIYF.